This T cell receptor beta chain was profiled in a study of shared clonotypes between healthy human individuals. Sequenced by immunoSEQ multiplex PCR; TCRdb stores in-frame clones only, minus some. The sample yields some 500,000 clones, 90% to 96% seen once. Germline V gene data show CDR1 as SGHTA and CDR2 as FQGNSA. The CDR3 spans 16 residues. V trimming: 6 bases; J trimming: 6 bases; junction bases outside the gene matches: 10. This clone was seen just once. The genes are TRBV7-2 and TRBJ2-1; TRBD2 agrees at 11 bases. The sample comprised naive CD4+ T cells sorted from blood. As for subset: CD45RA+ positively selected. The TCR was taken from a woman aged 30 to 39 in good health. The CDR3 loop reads CASSLRGLAGSNEQFF. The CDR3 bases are TGTGCCAGCAGTCTACGAGGACTAGCGGGCTCCAATGAGCAGTTCTTC.